This T cell receptor (beta chain) was recovered during a study of blood T cell repertoires in COVID-19. Study-wide context: COVID-19 samples, acute and convalescent, were from the United States, Italy and Spain. The cDNA or gDNA used as material had been derived from T cells, B-cell-depleted T cells, or PBMCs.

V was shortened by 3 bases and J by 3 bases, with 15 bases between the two germline ends. The germline V gene encodes CDR1 MNHEY and CDR2 SVGAGI. The CDR3 totals 15 residues. Methods used by the authors: Counts of nucleated cells, estimated from reference gene primer amplification, were obtained. Sequencing used immunoSEQ multiplex PCR; TCRdb keeps in-frame clones, though not all of them. Clone size and V and J calls were adopted from that table, with D and trimming inferred from the DNA. The top ten clones hold 4.5% of a sample with roughly 120,000 clones, roughly nine tenths of them seen once. Sequencing used peripheral blood. The chain employs TRBV6-5 and TRBJ2-7, with D maybe TRBD1 (6 bases). The receptor's source is a middle-aged man with acute or convalescent COVID-19. As DNA, the CDR3 is TGTGCCAGCAGTTATTCCCCAGGGGAAGGCTACGAGCAGTACTTC. It codes for CASSYSPGEGYEQYF.